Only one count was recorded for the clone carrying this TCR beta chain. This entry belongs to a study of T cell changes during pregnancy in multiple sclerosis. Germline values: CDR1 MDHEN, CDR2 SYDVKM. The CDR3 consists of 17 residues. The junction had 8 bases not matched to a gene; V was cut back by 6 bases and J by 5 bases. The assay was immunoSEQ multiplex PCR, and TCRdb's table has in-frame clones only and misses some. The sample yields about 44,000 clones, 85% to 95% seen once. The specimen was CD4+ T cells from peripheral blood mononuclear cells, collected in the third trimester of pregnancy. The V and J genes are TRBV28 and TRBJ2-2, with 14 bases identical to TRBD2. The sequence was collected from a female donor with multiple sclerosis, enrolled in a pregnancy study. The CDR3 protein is CASRTGLAGGRTGELFF. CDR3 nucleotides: TGTGCCAGCAGAACCGGACTAGCGGGAGGAAGGACCGGGGAGCTGTTTTTT. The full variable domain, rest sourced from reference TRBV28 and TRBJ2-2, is DVKVTQSSRYLVKRTGEKVFLECVQDMDHENMFWYRQDPGLGLRLIYFSYDVKMKEKGDIPEGYSVSREKKERFSLILESASTNQTSMYLCASRTGLAGGRTGELFFGEGSRLTVL.